These 30 T cell receptor beta chains were all obtained from the same sample, sequenced in a study of blood T cell repertoires in COVID-19 (dated by TCRdb to the early 2020s). Library preparation employed the immunoSEQ multiplex PCR assay. TCRdb mirrors the immuneACCESS table, restricted to in-frame sequences. Some clones are absent from its copies; in checked studies, under half trace to an unresolved V gene, and the reason for the others is unknown. The sample table shows 100,000 or so clones, and roughly 86% are seen once. The top ten constitute just under 10% of the sample. Sequenced material: peripheral blood. These receptors originate from a man aged 40-50 years with active or convalescent COVID-19.

This chain uses TRBV15 with TRBJ1-1; D may be TRBD1 (6 bases). Germline CDR1 and CDR2: LNHNV and YYDKDF (reference sequence). This CDR3 has 14 residues. V was cut by 3 bases and J by 11 bases, with 19 bases left in between. The CDR3 spells CATSSKGTNGMAFF. Written as DNA, the CDR3 is TGTGCCACCAGCAGCAAGGGGACAAATGGAATGGCTTTCTTT.

CDR3 loop: CASSQDRGLAEAFF. As DNA, the CDR3 is TGTGCCAGCAGCCAAGATCGGGGTTTAGCTGAAGCTTTCTTT. This chain uses TRBV4-2 with TRBJ1-1; D is unclear. Trimming shortened V by 0 bases and J by 6 bases, and 11 bases separated the two germline ends. Germline values: CDR1 LGHNA, CDR2 YNFKEQ. The CDR3 runs 14 residues.

The rearrangement uses TRBV5-6 and TRBJ1-6, with D perhaps matching TRBD1 (5 bases). The CDR3 is 16 residues long. CDR1 is SGHDT and CDR2 is YYEEEE in the germline V gene. Trimming took 1 base from V and 0 from J, leaving 8 bases between them. This CDR3 is CASSLTGASYNSPLHF. In nucleotides, the CDR3 is TGTGCCAGCAGCTTGACAGGAGCCTCCTATAATTCACCCCTCCACTTT.

The rearrangement joins TRBV7-2 to TRBJ1-2; D unclear. With 2 bases removed from V and 8 bases from J, the gap between germline ends came to 12 bases. The CDR3 is made up of 13 amino acids. CDR1 is SGHTA and CDR2 is FQGNSA in the germline V gene. CDR3 nucleotide sequence: TGTGCCAGCAGCTTATACAGTCTCTCGGGCTACACCTTC. This encodes CASSLYSLSGYTF.

V usage is TRBV12-3 or TRBV12-4 and J usage is TRBJ2-7; 7 nucleotides match TRBD2. With 4 bases clipped from V and 4 bases from J, the junction kept 1 base outside the gene matches. The CDR3 has 12 residues. The DNA for the CDR3 is TGTGCCAGCAGTTGGGGGGGATACGAGCAGTACTTC. Its protein product is CASSWGGYEQYF.

This chain connects TRBV5-1 to TRBJ2-1; TRBD1 matches 8 bases. Germline trimming cut 4 bases from V and 1 base from J; bases unmatched to any gene: 4. The CDR3 totals 15 residues. Germline V lookup: CDR1 SGHRS, CDR2 YFSETQ. The CDR3: CASSRRTGSYNEQFF. CDR3 bases: TGCGCCAGCAGCAGACGGACAGGGTCCTACAATGAGCAGTTCTTC.

J is TRBJ1-2 and V is TRBV6-6, with D perhaps matching TRBD1 (6 bases). The ends were cut back, 5 bases at V and 5 bases at J, with 18 bases in the middle. The CDR3 has 15 amino acids. The V gene's germline CDR1 is MNHNY and CDR2 SVGAGI (reference sequence). CDR3 region: CASSLIRGQQYGYTF. In DNA, the CDR3 is TGTGCCAGCAGTCTTATCAGAGGACAGCAGTATGGCTACACCTTC.

This sequence joins TRBV21-1 and TRBJ2-1; the table's D call TRBD2 went unverified against the DNA. TRBV21-1 is a documented pseudogene. The CDR3 has 14 amino acids. The CDR3 loop is CASRGLAGEIEQFF. The DNA for the CDR3 is TGTGCCAGCCGAGGACTAGCGGGGGAGATTGAGCAGTTCTTC.

Only one count was recorded for this clone. The chain is built from TRBV7-3 and TRBJ2-1, with 14 bases that match TRBD2. CDR3 size: 17 residues. V lost 4 bases and J lost 10; bases outside the gene matches: 12. From germline, CDR1 is SGHTA and CDR2 FQGTGA. The CDR3 protein is CASSSGLAGAIALEQFF. CDR3 bases: TGTGCCAGCAGCTCGGGACTAGCGGGGGCGATTGCACTCGAGCAGTTCTTC.

The chain recombines TRBV12-3 or TRBV12-4 with TRBJ1-1; D gene unclear. V lost 6 bases and J 11 bases, leaving 10 bases between the germline ends. This CDR3 is built from 10 residues. The CDR3 is CASRPHTAFF. CDR3 DNA: TGTGCCAGCAGACCTCACACGGCTTTCTTT.

The rearrangement links TRBV5-1 to TRBJ2-5; 11 nucleotides align to TRBD2. The CDR3 spans 17 residues. The junction had 12 bases not matched to a gene; V was cut back by 2 bases and J by 6 bases. Germline values: CDR1 SGHRS, CDR2 YFSETQ. This chain's CDR3 is CASSFLSGGAPTKTQYF. The CDR3 DNA sequence: TGCGCCAGCAGCTTCCTTAGCGGGGGGGCCCCGACTAAGACCCAGTACTTC.

In its sample, this clone was seen once. J is TRBJ1-2 and V is TRBV7-2; D ambiguous. The CDR3 spans 14 residues. Per germline, CDR1 SGHTA and CDR2 FQGNSA. With 4 bases removed from V and 3 bases from J, the gap between germline ends came to 12 bases. CDR3 bases: TGTGCCAGCAGCTATACTCTTGTAGACTATGGCTACACCTTC. The encoded protein is CASSYTLVDYGYTF.

This clone was counted once. V usage is TRBV28 and J usage is TRBJ1-4, with TRBD1 matching over 7 bases. V trimming: 2 bases; J trimming: 4 bases; junction bases outside the gene matches: 4. This CDR3 has 15 amino acids. The germline CDR1 and CDR2 sequences are MDHEN and SYDVKM. CDR3 in amino acids: CASSLPTGSNEKLFF. The CDR3 DNA is TGTGCCAGCAGTTTACCGACAGGGAGTAATGAAAAACTGTTTTTT.

This clone was seen only a few times. This chain links TRBV27 with TRBJ2-1, with D possibly being TRBD1 (6 bases). CDR3 length: 15 residues. Germline values: CDR1 MNHEY, CDR2 SMNVEV (reference sequence). V shed 0 bases and J shed 4 bases, with 10 bases lying between them. CDR3: CASSLSRGFYNEQFF. CDR3 bases: TGTGCCAGCAGTTTATCCAGGGGTTTTTACAATGAGCAGTTCTTC.

V gene TRBV19 combines with J gene TRBJ2-7; 7 bases match TRBD1. Trimming cost V 2 bases and J 7 bases; bases outside gene matches: 8. The CDR3 covers 14 residues. CDR1 and CDR2 (germline): LNHDA, SQIVND (reference sequence). For the CDR3, the DNA is TGTGCCAGTAGTATAAACAGGGGCTTAGGGGAGCAGTACTTC. It yields the protein CASSINRGLGEQYF.

This rearrangement joins TRBV30 to TRBJ1-4; maybe TRBD1 (6 bases). The CDR3 is 14 amino acids. The V gene lost 1 base and the J gene lost 3 bases, with 9 bases spanning the gap. Germline lookup yields CDR1 GTSNPN and CDR2 SVGIG (reference sequence). The CDR3 reads CAWSADSPNEKLFF. The CDR3 nucleotides are TGTGCCTGGAGTGCGGACAGTCCTAATGAAAAACTGTTTTTT.

The chain combines TRBV21-1 with TRBJ2-7; TRBD1, the D gene given by the table, was not confirmed from the DNA. TRBV21-1 is given as a pseudogene. This CDR3 is built from 16 residues. This CDR3 reads CASSKVRQGAGDEQYF. In nucleotides, the CDR3 is TGTGCCAGCAGCAAAGTTCGGCAGGGGGCTGGAGACGAGCAGTACTTC.

About this clone itself: Additional DNA sequences in this sample encode the identical CDR3. The gene calls are TRBV18 and TRBJ1-1, with D perhaps matching TRBD1 (5 bases). Trimming removed 3 bases from V and 1 base from J, with 6 bases in between. CDR3 length: 13 amino acids. The V gene's germline CDR1 is KGHSH and CDR2 LQKENI. This chain's CDR3 is CASSPQGNTEAFF. The CDR3 bases are TGTGCCAGCTCACCCCAGGGGAACACTGAAGCTTTCTTT.

This clone appeared a single time. The chain recombines TRBV7-9 with TRBJ1-2; possible D gene TRBD1, 5 bases. The CDR3 totals 15 residues. Trimming left V 1 base short and J 7 bases short, with 16 bases between. Germline CDR1 and CDR2: SEHNR and FQNEAQ (reference sequence). The CDR3 DNA is TGTGCCAGCAGCTTAGTCCAGGGCGGCCTCGGTGGCTACACCTTC. It translates to CASSLVQGGLGGYTF.

The genes are TRBV25-1 and TRBJ1-5; 10 bases agree with TRBD1. In germline, CDR1 is MGHDK, CDR2 SYGVNS. This CDR3 has 14 amino acids. J gave up 6 bases and V 6 bases, and 5 bases lay outside the gene matches. The CDR3 region is CASSRQGAGQPQHF. The CDR3 nucleotides read TGTGCCAGCAGCCGACAGGGGGCTGGTCAGCCCCAGCATTTT.

V gene TRBV19 combines with J gene TRBJ1-6, with D maybe TRBD1 (6 bases). V lost 2 bases, J lost 4 bases, and 6 bases lay in between. CDR3 length equals 14 residues. The germline V gene encodes CDR1 LNHDA and CDR2 SQIVND (reference sequence). The chain's CDR3 is CASSIRGYNSPLHF. The CDR3 nucleotides are TGTGCCAGTAGTATAAGGGGGTATAATTCACCCCTCCACTTT.

J is TRBJ1-1 and V is TRBV7-6; TRBD1 might be the D (5 bases). Per the germline V gene, CDR1 is SGHVS and CDR2 is FNYEAQ. Trimming took off 1 base at V and 3 bases at J, with 18 bases between the two ends. The CDR3 has 17 residues. The CDR3 region is CASSLGGGGTTYTEAFF. As DNA, the CDR3 is TGTGCCAGCAGCTTAGGGGGCGGGGGTACCACGTACACTGAAGCTTTCTTT.

The rearrangement joins TRBV5-1 to TRBJ1-2; D possibly corresponds to TRBD1 (6 bases). V lost 4 bases to trimming and J lost 2 bases, with 9 bases between them. The length of the CDR3 is 13 residues. From germline, CDR1 is SGHRS and CDR2 YFSETQ. CDR3 loop: CASSPDRNYGYTF. The CDR3 DNA sequence: TGCGCCAGCAGCCCGGACAGAAACTATGGCTACACCTTC.

This clone has only one observation. This rearrangement joins TRBV19 to TRBJ1-6, with TRBD1 matching 7 bases. Trimming cost V 6 bases and J 0 bases; bases outside gene matches: 11. The CDR3 is 18 amino acids. Germline values: CDR1 LNHDA, CDR2 SQIVND (reference sequence). The CDR3 bases are TGTGCCAGTAGCCCGACAGGGAGGCTTAGCTCCTATAATTCACCCCTCCACTTT. Its protein product is CASSPTGRLSSYNSPLHF.

The chain combines TRBV6-8 with TRBJ1-4, with 7 bases aligning to TRBD1. V dropped 5 bases and J dropped 8; count of bases not matched to a gene: 8. The germline V gene has CDR1 MNHGY and CDR2 SAAAGT. CDR3 size: 14 residues. CDR3 nucleotides: TGTGCCAGCAGTCCCCGACAGGGTAGGGAAAAACTGTTTTTT. Its protein is CASSPRQGREKLFF.

This clone occurred once. The rearrangement links TRBV25-1 to TRBJ2-7; a weak D match, TRBD2 (6 bases). Germline CDR1 and CDR2: MGHDK and SYGVNS. V lost 6 bases, J lost 6 bases, and 12 bases lay in between. The CDR3 loop spans 12 amino acids. The CDR3 nucleotides are TGTGCCAGCAGCCCTCGGGAGTTCGAGCAGTACTTC. Translated, it gives CASSPREFEQYF.

This sequence joins TRBV3-1 (or the pseudogene TRBV3-2) and TRBJ1-3; no clear D. Germline values: CDR1 LGHDT, CDR2 YNNKEL (reference sequence). V dropped 3 bases and J dropped 0 bases, with 6 bases sitting between them. The length of the CDR3 is 14 residues. In nucleotides, the CDR3 is TGTGCCAGCAGCCAGTCGAGCTCTGGAAACACCATATATTTT. Translation gives CASSQSSSGNTIYF.

The count of this clone is one. The V and J genes are TRBV5-5 and TRBJ2-3, with 7 bases identical to TRBD2. After removal of 6 bases from V and 2 bases from J, the junction contained 6 bases not matched to a gene. The CDR3 is 14 residues long. The V gene's germline CDR1 is SGHKS and CDR2 YYEKEE (reference sequence). As DNA, the CDR3 is TGTGCCAGCAACCCTAGCGGAGCCACAGATACGCAGTATTTT. Translating gives CASNPSGATDTQYF.

The chain recombines TRBV19 with TRBJ2-7; 9 bases match TRBD1. This CDR3 spans 16 amino acids. Germline assignment: CDR1 LNHDA and CDR2 SQIVND (reference sequence). V dropped 5 bases and J dropped 3; count of bases not matched to a gene: 11. As DNA, the CDR3 is TGTGCCAGTAGTGCCTCCGCCGGGACAGGGAACTACGAGCAGTACTTC. This gives the protein CASSASAGTGNYEQYF.

This clone was counted a single time. The V call is TRBV6-2 or TRBV6-3, the J call TRBJ2-7; D is undetermined. Trimming stripped 4 bases from V and 0 bases from J, with 13 bases between. This CDR3 contains 15 residues. Germline V gene sequence: CDR1 MNHEY, CDR2 SVGEGT. The CDR3 reads CASSSGPLNSYEQYF. CDR3 in DNA: TGTGCCAGCAGTTCGGGTCCGTTGAACTCCTACGAGCAGTACTTC.